This T cell receptor beta chain was captured in a study of OX40 agonist ivuxolimab in advanced cancers. For the study in its entirety: Ivuxolimab was an agonistic, fully human IgG2 monoclonal antibody directed against OX40 (CD134), a costimulatory receptor. Partial responses occurred in three dose-escalation patients, of whom one had hepatocellular carcinoma and two had cutaneous melanoma. The paper describes the monotherapy dose-escalation part (N of about 52 patients) of the phase I trial of ivuxolimab. Intravenous ivuxolimab was administered to patients every 2 weeks at six dose levels: 0.01, 0.1, 0.3, 1.5, 3 and 10 mg/kg. Of the roughly 54 dose-escalation patients, hepatocellular carcinoma was present in 19, melanoma in approximately 15, renal cell carcinoma in 9 and head and neck cancer in 9. In the dose-escalation cohort, more than 75% of patients were male, and the mean age was approximately 64 years, with a range of roughly 23 to 85. Prior anti-PD-1, anti-PD-L1 or anti-CTLA-4 therapy was permitted, and checkpoint inhibitors had been received by roughly two fifths of dose-escalation patients. The purpose of peripheral TCRbeta sequencing was to test whether ivuxolimab changed TCR sequence diversity and led to clonal T-cell expansion. Broad study findings and their caveats: Low levels of normalized T-cell clonal expansion were also shown by some nonresponding patients. At doses of 0.1 to 3.0 mg/kg, clonal expansion of both CD4+ and CD8+ T cells in blood was seen between baseline and week 6. Partial responders in the 0.1-3.0 mg/kg groups had among the lowest normalized peripheral clonal expansion, especially among CD8+ T cells. After ivuxolimab, expanded clones were on average more numerous among CD8+ T cells than among CD4+ T cells. The antigen specificity of the clonally expanded peripheral T cells was not determined.

To sequence the TCRbeta CDR3 region, genomic DNA was isolated from the sorted cells. The immunoSEQ Assay was used for sequencing of TCRbeta CDR3 regions. TCRdb's version of the immuneACCESS table is confined to in-frame rearrangements and falls short of the full clone set. An unresolved V gene accounts for under half of the shortfall where checked; the remainder is of unknown origin. The sample includes some 70,000 clones, with almost 85% observed a single time. The ten largest make up approximately 2.1% of the sample. As to this clone: Its antigen is currently not known. No base quality information exists; no much larger clone differs at one position.

The trial excluded patients who had a history of autoimmune disease or who were on systemic immunosuppression. Peripheral blood for TCR sequencing was collected from all dose cohorts at baseline, on cycle 4 day 1, and on cycle 7 day 1. The samples were drawn from a first-in-human, open-label, multicenter phase I dose-escalation trial of ivuxolimab. Adults with locally advanced or metastatic melanoma, renal cell, hepatocellular, or head and neck squamous cell carcinoma were enrolled in the trial. Before TCR sequencing, CD4+ T cells and CD8+ T cells from peripheral blood were sorted into separate populations. The CDR3 sequence holds 13 residues, the cysteine and phenylalanine included. The only DNA kept is the CDR3, 39 bases in frame from the first base. V and J are truncated by 5 bases and 3 bases respectively, leaving an intervening sequence of 10 bases. The germline V gene (reference sequence) yields SEHNR for CDR1 and FQNEAQ for CDR2.

This sequence originates from an adult with an advanced solid tumor such as melanoma, head and neck, liver or kidney cancer. The V gene is TRBV7-9 and the J gene is TRBJ1-1; a weak D assignment points to TRBD1 (5 bases agree). The sample consisted of CD4+ or CD8+ T cells sorted from blood, taken in a trial of the OX40 agonist ivuxolimab. The DNA reads as follows: TGTGCCAGCAGCCCAAGCAGGGACACTGAAGCTTTCTTT. This encodes CASSPSRDTEAFF. Supplemented by the reference TRBV7-9 and TRBJ1-1 proteins around the CDR3, the complete variable domain is DTGVSQNPRHKITKRGQNVTFRCDPISEHNRLYWYRQTLGQGPEFLTYFQNEAQLEKSRLLSDRFSAERPKGSFSTLEIQRTEQGDSAMYLCASSPSRDTEAFFGQGTRLTVV.